These 24 T cell receptor beta chains originate from one sample sequenced in a study of cytotoxic CD8 clonotypes in ibrutinib-treated CLL. Sequencing was performed with immunoSEQ multiplex PCR; in TCRdb, only in-frame clones are kept and a portion is missing. The sample has approximately 140,000 clones, 70% to 85% seen once. The material sequenced was PBMCs, taken after 12 months of ibrutinib treatment. The receptors were gathered from a human donor with chronic lymphocytic leukemia.

The chain uses TRBV18 and TRBJ2-5, with 7 bases that match TRBD2. V lost 4 bases, J lost 1 base, and 6 bases stayed unmatched. Germline values: CDR1 KGHSH, CDR2 LQKENI. This CDR3 is 15 amino acids long. CDR3 region: CASSQTSGIQETQYF. CDR3 sequence (DNA): TGTGCCAGCTCACAAACAAGCGGGATCCAAGAGACCCAGTACTTC.

The chain uses TRBV30 and TRBJ2-2; 14 nucleotides line up with TRBD2. With V trimmed by 5 bases and J by 3 bases, 5 bases remained unmatched. Germline V gene lookup returns CDR1 GTSNPN and CDR2 SVGIG (reference sequence). This CDR3 comprises 16 residues. CDR3 nucleotide sequence: TGTGCCTGGGGCGGACTAGCGGGGGGCCACACCGGGGAGCTGTTTTTT. This translates into CAWGGLAGGHTGELFF.

The chain joins TRBV27 to TRBJ1-1, with a tentative D call TRBD1 (6 bases). From germline, CDR1 is MNHEY and CDR2 SMNVEV (reference sequence). Deletions cut 1 base from V and 7 bases from J, with 13 bases between. The CDR3 extends over 14 amino acids. In nucleotides, the CDR3 is TGTGCCAGCAGTTTATTGTGGGGGGGCGGTGAAGCTTTCTTT. It translates to CASSLLWGGGEAFF.

This chain joins TRBV10-3 and TRBJ1-5, with 7 bases lining up with TRBD1. Germline CDR1 and CDR2: ENHRY and SYGVKD. With 7 bases clipped from V and 5 bases from J, the junction kept 5 bases outside the gene matches. The CDR3 is 13 amino acids. CDR3 nucleotide sequence: TGTGCCATCATGCAAGGGGGCGATCAGCCCCAGCATTTT. This encodes CAIMQGGDQPQHF.

The chain carries TRBV6-5 and TRBJ2-7, with a weak D call TRBD1 (8 bases). The CDR3 loop spans 15 amino acids. The V end was cut by 2 bases, the J end by 3 bases, with 14 bases between. Germline CDR1 is MNHEY and CDR2 is SVGAGI. This CDR3 is CASSYSGTGLYEQYF. As DNA, the CDR3 is TGTGCCAGCAGTTACAGCGGGACAGGACTCTACGAGCAGTACTTC.

The chain is built from TRBV7-3 and TRBJ1-1; D uncertain. V dropped 5 bases and J dropped 0 bases, with 7 bases sitting between them. This CDR3 comprises 13 residues. Germline V CDR1 and CDR2: SGHTA, FQGTGA. DNA for the CDR3: TGTGCCAGCAGCCAAACTATGAACACTGAAGCTTTCTTT. It yields the protein CASSQTMNTEAFF.

The rearrangement uses TRBV7-9 and TRBJ2-7, with 7 bases lining up with TRBD2. V was clipped by 0 bases and J by 3 bases; unmatched bases: 2. Germline-derived CDR1 and CDR2 are SEHNR and FQNEAQ (reference sequence). CDR3 length: 14 amino acids. The CDR3 DNA reads as TGTGCCAGCAGCTTAGCCACTAGCGTCTACGAGCAGTACTTC. This translates into CASSLATSVYEQYF.

This clone came up once. This chain links TRBV13 with TRBJ2-3, with a possible D match to TRBD2 (5 bases). The CDR3 spans 16 residues. Trimming pared 5 bases from V and 5 bases from J, leaving 20 bases between. CDR1 and CDR2 (germline): PRHDT, FYEKMQ (reference sequence). The CDR3: CASSGRAGIWGDTQYF. The CDR3 region has the DNA TGTGCCAGCAGCGGCCGAGCCGGGATTTGGGGAGATACGCAGTATTTT.

V gene TRBV11-3 combines with J gene TRBJ2-3; 7 nucleotides align to TRBD2. Germline CDR1 and CDR2: SGHNT and YENEEA. The J segment lost 1 base and the V segment lost 4 bases, leaving 5 bases of the junction unmatched. There are 15 residues in the CDR3. This CDR3 is CASSSQRGGTDTQYF. Here the CDR3 DNA reads TGTGCCAGCAGCTCACAACGGGGGGGCACAGATACGCAGTATTTT.

The genes are TRBV19 and TRBJ2-1; 8 nucleotides line up with TRBD1. This CDR3 is built from 14 residues. Germline CDR1 LNHDA, CDR2 SQIVND (reference sequence). The junction had 3 bases not matched to a gene; V was cut back by 6 bases and J by 2 bases. The CDR3 here is CASRTGAPYNEQFF. CDR3 sequence (DNA): TGTGCCAGTAGGACAGGGGCGCCCTACAATGAGCAGTTCTTC.

This clone showed up just once. The V call is TRBV18, the J call TRBJ1-1; 11 bases align to TRBD1. Germline trimming cut 4 bases from V and 10 bases from J; bases unmatched to any gene: 14. Germline assignment: CDR1 KGHSH and CDR2 LQKENI. The CDR3 is made up of 16 amino acids. CDR3 bases: TGTGCCAGCTCACTTCCCGGGACAGGGGGAGTAAAGGGAGCTTTCTTT. Its protein is CASSLPGTGGVKGAFF.

V gene TRBV7-9 combines with J gene TRBJ2-7, with TRBD1 matching over 7 bases. The V segment lost 5 bases and the J segment 4 bases; nucleotides outside the gene matches: 8. Germline V CDR1 and CDR2: SEHNR, FQNEAQ (reference sequence). The length of the CDR3 is 14 residues. CDR3 in DNA: TGTGCCAGCAGCAACAGGGGCGCCTATTACGAGCAGTACTTC. This gives the protein CASSNRGAYYEQYF.

The V and J genes are TRBV7-2 and TRBJ1-4; TRBD1 matches 8 bases. The CDR3 has 19 amino acids. The trim removed 1 base at V and 7 bases at J, leaving 17 bases unmatched. CDR1 and CDR2 (germline): SGHTA, FQGNSA. For the CDR3, the DNA is TGTGCCAGCAGCTTAGGGTCCCCCCTCCGGGGGACAGGACTTGAAAAACTGTTTTTT. It is translated as CASSLGSPLRGTGLEKLFF.

This sequence joins TRBV9 and TRBJ2-2; 9 nucleotides align to TRBD1. The CDR3 consists of 17 residues. After removal of 0 bases from V and 4 bases from J, the junction contained 7 bases not matched to a gene. Germline V lookup: CDR1 SGDLS, CDR2 YYNGEE. The CDR3 sequence: CASSVAGGQGFTGELFF. CDR3 sequence (DNA): TGTGCCAGCAGCGTAGCGGGTGGACAGGGGTTCACCGGGGAGCTGTTTTTT.

The rearrangement uses TRBV6-5 and TRBJ1-3; D unclear. Germline V CDR1 and CDR2: MNHEY, SVGAGI. This CDR3 is built from 13 residues. Trimming took off 3 bases at V and 5 bases at J, with 8 bases between the two ends. The CDR3 DNA follows: TGTGCCAGCAGTTATTCGTCTAGAAACACCATATATTTT. It specifies CASSYSSRNTIYF.

The chain combines TRBV10-3 with TRBJ2-7; 9 nucleotides align to TRBD1. This CDR3 comprises 15 residues. Germline CDR1 and CDR2: ENHRY and SYGVKD. Germline trimming cut 3 bases from V and 3 bases from J; bases unmatched to any gene: 6. The CDR3 is CAISERDRAFYEQYF. The CDR3 region has the DNA TGTGCCATCAGTGAAAGGGACAGGGCCTTCTACGAGCAGTACTTC.

This clone was seen more than once but under ten times. The V call is TRBV21-1, the J call TRBJ1-1. TRBV21-1 is recorded as a pseudogene. This CDR3 comprises 16 residues. CDR3 coding DNA: TGTGCCAGCAGCAAAGTACAAAGTGTTGAGTTGGCTGAAGCTTTCTTT. It encodes CASSKVQSVELAEAFF.

The genes are TRBV9 and TRBJ2-2, with D possibly matching TRBD1 (6 bases). Between the trimmed V and J ends, which lost 4 bases and 2 bases, there was a span of 12 bases. Germline assignment: CDR1 SGDLS and CDR2 YYNGEE. The length of the CDR3 is 15 residues. The CDR3 sequence: CASSLGTINTGELFF. The CDR3 region has the DNA TGTGCCAGCAGCCTGGGGACAATAAACACCGGGGAGCTGTTTTTT.

This clone was observed at least ten times. The V gene is TRBV28, the J gene TRBJ2-7; a weak D match, TRBD1 (7 bases). This CDR3 is 15 amino acids long. Trimming cost V 3 bases and J 1 base, with 13 bases left between them. CDR1 MDHEN and CDR2 SYDVKM come from the germline V gene. The DNA for the CDR3 is TGTGCCAGCAGTTTTCCCTCAGGGGGGTCCTACGAGCAGTACTTC. It encodes CASSFPSGGSYEQYF.

The chain carries TRBV19 and TRBJ1-2; D unclear. There are 13 residues in the CDR3. V shed 4 bases and J shed 1 base, with 7 bases lying between them. Per the germline V gene, CDR1 is LNHDA and CDR2 is SQIVND (reference sequence). The CDR3 loop reads CASSNVLNYGYTF. The CDR3 nucleotides read TGTGCCAGTAGTAACGTGCTTAACTATGGCTACACCTTC.

The chain recombines TRBV9 with TRBJ2-7, with 12 bases that match TRBD1. V trimming: 0 bases; J trimming: 3 bases; junction bases outside the gene matches: 10. CDR1 and CDR2 (germline): SGDLS, YYNGEE. The length of the CDR3 is 18 residues. CDR3 DNA sequence: TGTGCCAGCAGCGTAGCTACGGGACAGGGGGCAGGCAGCTACGAGCAGTACTTC. It specifies CASSVATGQGAGSYEQYF.

The V call is TRBV27, the J call TRBJ2-3; D is unresolved. CDR1 MNHEY and CDR2 SMNVEV come from the germline V gene (reference sequence). The CDR3 spans 13 residues. V lost 7 bases to trimming and J lost 0 bases, with 8 bases between them. CDR3 amino acids: CASKRTSTDTQYF. As DNA, the CDR3 is TGTGCCAGCAAACGTACTAGCACAGATACGCAGTATTTT.

This chain connects TRBV7-9 to TRBJ1-5; 7 bases agree with TRBD1. The J segment lost 3 bases and the V segment lost 2 bases, leaving 4 bases of the junction unmatched. CDR1 and CDR2 (germline): SEHNR, FQNEAQ (reference sequence). This CDR3 has 15 amino acids. CDR3 loop: CASSLTGADNQPQHF. For the CDR3, the DNA is TGTGCCAGCAGCTTAACAGGGGCTGACAATCAGCCCCAGCATTTT.

The chain carries TRBV7-9 and TRBJ1-1; 7 nucleotides match TRBD1. V lost 3 bases and J lost 7; bases outside the gene matches: 14. This CDR3 region has 16 residues. The V gene's germline CDR1 is SEHNR and CDR2 FQNEAQ (reference sequence). The CDR3 nucleotides are TGTGCCAGCAGCTTCTCCCGACAGGGAGAGGGAGTTGAAGCTTTCTTT. Residues: CASSFSRQGEGVEAFF.